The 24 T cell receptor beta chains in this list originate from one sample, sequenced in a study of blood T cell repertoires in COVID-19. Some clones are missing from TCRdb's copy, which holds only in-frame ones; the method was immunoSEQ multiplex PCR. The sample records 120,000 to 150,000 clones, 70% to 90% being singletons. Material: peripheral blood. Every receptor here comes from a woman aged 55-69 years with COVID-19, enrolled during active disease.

As DNA, the CDR3 is TGTGCCAGCCTTCCGACGGGGGGGCCCCCTGAAAAACTGTTTTTT. It specifies CASLPTGGPPEKLFF. The V call is TRBV27, the J call TRBJ1-4; tentatively, D is TRBD1 (6 bases). The V end was cut by 8 bases, the J end by 7 bases, with 20 bases between. The germline V gene has CDR1 MNHEY and CDR2 SMNVEV (reference sequence). The CDR3 length is 15 residues.

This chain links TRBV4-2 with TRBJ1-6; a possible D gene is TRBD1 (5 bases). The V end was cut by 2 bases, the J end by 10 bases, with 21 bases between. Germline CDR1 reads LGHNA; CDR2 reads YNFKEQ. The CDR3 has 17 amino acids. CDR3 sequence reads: CASSQSASGGDGSPLHF. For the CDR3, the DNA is TGTGCCAGCAGCCAAAGCGCTTCTGGAGGGGACGGATCACCCCTCCACTTT.

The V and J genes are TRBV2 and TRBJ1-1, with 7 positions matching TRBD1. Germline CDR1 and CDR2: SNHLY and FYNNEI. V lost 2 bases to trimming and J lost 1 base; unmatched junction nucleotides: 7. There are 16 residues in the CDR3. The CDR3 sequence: CASSEQGGGGNTEAFF. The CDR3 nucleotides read TGTGCCAGCAGTGAACAGGGGGGAGGAGGGAACACTGAAGCTTTCTTT.

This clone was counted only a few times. CDR3 coding DNA: TGTGCCAGCTCACCAGAACAGGAGAACACTGAAGCTTTCTTT. Its protein is CASSPEQENTEAFF. This chain uses TRBV18 with TRBJ1-1, with a weak D call TRBD1 (5 bases). Trimming cost V 2 bases and J 1 base, with 8 bases left between them. The CDR3 has 14 amino acids. Per germline, CDR1 KGHSH and CDR2 LQKENI.

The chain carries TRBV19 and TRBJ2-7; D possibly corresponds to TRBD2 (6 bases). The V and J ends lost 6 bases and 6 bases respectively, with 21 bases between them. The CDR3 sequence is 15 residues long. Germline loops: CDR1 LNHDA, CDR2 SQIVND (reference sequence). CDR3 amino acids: CASRGEGLGILEQYF. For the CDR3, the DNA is TGTGCCAGTAGGGGTGAGGGACTCGGAATACTCGAGCAGTACTTC.

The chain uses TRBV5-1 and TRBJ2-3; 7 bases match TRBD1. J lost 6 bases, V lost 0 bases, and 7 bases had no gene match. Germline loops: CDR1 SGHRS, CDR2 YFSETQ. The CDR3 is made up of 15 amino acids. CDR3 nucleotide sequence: TGCGCCAGCAGCTTGGTGGAGATACAGGGGGATACGCAGTATTTT. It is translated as CASSLVEIQGDTQYF.

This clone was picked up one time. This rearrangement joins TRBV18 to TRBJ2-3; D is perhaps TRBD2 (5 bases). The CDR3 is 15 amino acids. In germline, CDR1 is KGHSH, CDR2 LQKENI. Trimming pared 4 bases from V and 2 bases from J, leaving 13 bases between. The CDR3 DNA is TGTGCCAGCTCACTACTAGTGAAATCCACAGATACGCAGTATTTT. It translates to CASSLLVKSTDTQYF.

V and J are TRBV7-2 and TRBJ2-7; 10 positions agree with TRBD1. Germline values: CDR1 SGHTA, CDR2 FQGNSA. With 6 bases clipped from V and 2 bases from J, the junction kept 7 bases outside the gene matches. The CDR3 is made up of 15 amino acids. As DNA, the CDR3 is TGTGCCAGCAGGAGACCGGGACAGGGGACCTACGAGCAGTACTTC. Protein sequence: CASRRPGQGTYEQYF.

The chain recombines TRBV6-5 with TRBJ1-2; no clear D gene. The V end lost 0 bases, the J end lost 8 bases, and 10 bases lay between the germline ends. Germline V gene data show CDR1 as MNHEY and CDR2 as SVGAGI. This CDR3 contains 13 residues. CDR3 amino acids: CASSYSQAGGYTF. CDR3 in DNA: TGTGCCAGCAGTTACTCCCAGGCGGGAGGCTACACCTTC.

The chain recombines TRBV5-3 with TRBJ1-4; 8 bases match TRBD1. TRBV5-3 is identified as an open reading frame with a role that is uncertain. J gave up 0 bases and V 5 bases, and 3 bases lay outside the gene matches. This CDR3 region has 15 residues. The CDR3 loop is CARRLQGATNEKLFF. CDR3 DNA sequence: TGTGCCAGAAGATTACAGGGGGCAACTAATGAAAAACTGTTTTTT.

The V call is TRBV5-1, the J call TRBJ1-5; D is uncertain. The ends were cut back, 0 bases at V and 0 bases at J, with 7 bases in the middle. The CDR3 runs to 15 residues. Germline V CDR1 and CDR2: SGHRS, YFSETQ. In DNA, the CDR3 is TGCGCCAGCAGCTTGGGAGATTTTAGCAATCAGCCCCAGCATTTT. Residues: CASSLGDFSNQPQHF.

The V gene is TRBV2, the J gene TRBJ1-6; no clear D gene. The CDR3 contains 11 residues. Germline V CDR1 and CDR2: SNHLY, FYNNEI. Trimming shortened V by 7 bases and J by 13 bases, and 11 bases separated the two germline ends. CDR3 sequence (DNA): TGTGCCAGCAAATGGCTTGGCCCCCTCCACTTT. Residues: CASKWLGPLHF.

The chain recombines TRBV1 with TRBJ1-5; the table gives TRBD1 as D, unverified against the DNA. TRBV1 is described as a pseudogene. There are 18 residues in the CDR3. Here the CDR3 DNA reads TGCACCAGCAGCCAAGACCTACCGGACAGGGGGGTTAATCAGCCCCAGCATTTT. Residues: CTSSQDLPDRGVNQPQHF.

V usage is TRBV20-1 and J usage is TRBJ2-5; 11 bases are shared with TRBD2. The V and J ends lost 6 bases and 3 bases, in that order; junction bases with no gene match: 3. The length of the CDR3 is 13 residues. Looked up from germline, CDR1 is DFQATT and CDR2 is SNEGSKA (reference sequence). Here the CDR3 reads CSASSGGEETQYF. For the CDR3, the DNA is TGCAGTGCCAGTAGCGGGGGGGAAGAGACCCAGTACTTC.

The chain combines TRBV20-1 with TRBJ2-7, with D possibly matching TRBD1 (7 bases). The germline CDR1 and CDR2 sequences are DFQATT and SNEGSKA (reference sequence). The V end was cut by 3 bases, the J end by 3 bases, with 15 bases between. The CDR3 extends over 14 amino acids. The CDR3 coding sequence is TGCAGTGCTAGTGCAGGGGGGATGATCTACGAGCAGTACTTC. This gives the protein CSASAGGMIYEQYF.

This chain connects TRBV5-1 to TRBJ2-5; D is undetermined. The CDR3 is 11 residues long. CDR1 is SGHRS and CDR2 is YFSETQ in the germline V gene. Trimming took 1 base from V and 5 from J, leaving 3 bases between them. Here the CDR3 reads CASSLRETQYF. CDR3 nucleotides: TGCGCCAGCAGCTTGCGGGAGACCCAGTACTTC.

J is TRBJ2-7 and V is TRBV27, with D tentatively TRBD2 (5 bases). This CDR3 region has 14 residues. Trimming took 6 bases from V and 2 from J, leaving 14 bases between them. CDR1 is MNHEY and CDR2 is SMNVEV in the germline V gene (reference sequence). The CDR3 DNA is TGTGCCAGCAGCCCGGGAAGTACACCCTACGAGCAGTACTTC. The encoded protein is CASSPGSTPYEQYF.

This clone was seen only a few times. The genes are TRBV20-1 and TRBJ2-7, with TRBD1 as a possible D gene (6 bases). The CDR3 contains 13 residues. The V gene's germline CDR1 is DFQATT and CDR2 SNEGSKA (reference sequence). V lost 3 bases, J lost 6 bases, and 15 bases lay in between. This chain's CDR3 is CSASDAGASEQYF. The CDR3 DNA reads TGCAGTGCTAGTGATGCAGGGGCCTCCGAGCAGTACTTC.

As DNA, the CDR3 is TGTGCCAGCAGCCCCCGGCAGGTTCAAAACATTCAGTACTTC. This gives the protein CASSPRQVQNIQYF. The chain recombines TRBV3-1 (or the pseudogene TRBV3-2) with TRBJ2-4; unclear D gene. V was pared by 4 bases and J by 5 bases, with 12 bases between. Germline V gene data show CDR1 as LGHDT and CDR2 as YNNKEL (reference sequence). The CDR3 contains 14 residues.

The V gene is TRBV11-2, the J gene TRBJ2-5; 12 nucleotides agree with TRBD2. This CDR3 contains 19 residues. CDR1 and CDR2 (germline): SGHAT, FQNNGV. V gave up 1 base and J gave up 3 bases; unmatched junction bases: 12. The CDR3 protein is CASSLVTPGTSGPEETQYF. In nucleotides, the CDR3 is TGTGCCAGCAGCTTAGTAACCCCTGGGACTAGCGGGCCAGAAGAGACCCAGTACTTC.

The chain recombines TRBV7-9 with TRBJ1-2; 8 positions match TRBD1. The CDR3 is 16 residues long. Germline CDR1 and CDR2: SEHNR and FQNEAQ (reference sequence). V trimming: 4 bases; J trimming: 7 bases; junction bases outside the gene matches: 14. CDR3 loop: CASSSSGTGAHLGYTF. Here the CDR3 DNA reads TGTGCCAGCAGCTCATCCGGGACAGGAGCCCATCTTGGCTACACCTTC.

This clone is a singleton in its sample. In nucleotides, the CDR3 is TGTGCCAGTAGTGCCCGACAGGGGCTGGTTTTTGGCTACACCTTC. This gives the protein CASSARQGLVFGYTF. V is TRBV19 and J is TRBJ1-2; 8 nucleotides line up with TRBD1. Trimming at V came to 5 bases and at J to 7 bases, leaving 12 bases not matched to a gene. The CDR3 totals 15 residues. Looked up from germline, CDR1 is LNHDA and CDR2 is SQIVND (reference sequence).

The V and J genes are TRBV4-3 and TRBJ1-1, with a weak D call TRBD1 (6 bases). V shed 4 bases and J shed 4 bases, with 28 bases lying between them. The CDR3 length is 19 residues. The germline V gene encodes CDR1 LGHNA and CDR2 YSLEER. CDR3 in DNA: TGCGCCAGCAGCCTAAGCGGGATTTGGGTTGGGGGGCCGGGCACTGAAGCTTTCTTT. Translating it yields CASSLSGIWVGGPGTEAFF.

The CDR3 loop is CASSIEIGKGTSGGANEQFF. The CDR3 DNA sequence: TGTGCCAGCAGCATTGAGATTGGCAAAGGAACTAGCGGGGGGGCCAATGAGCAGTTCTTC. The chain uses TRBV21-1 and TRBJ2-1; TRBD2 was called by the table and not checked on the DNA. TRBV21-1 is a listed pseudogene. CDR3 length: 20 residues.